This TCR beta chain was sequenced during a study of blood T cell repertoires in COVID-19. Overall study context: Samples representing acute and convalescent COVID-19 were sourced from the United States, Italy and Spain.

The germline V gene has CDR1 MDHEN and CDR2 SYDVKM. This CDR3 region has 14 residues. V was clipped by 7 bases and J by 5 bases, with 16 bases between them. Clones were read by immunoSEQ multiplex PCR, and TCRdb kept only the in-frame ones, dropping some. The sample lists fewer than 300,000 clones; about nine tenths were seen once. The V gene is TRBV28, the J gene TRBJ2-3; TRBD2 is a possible D gene (6 bases). Sequencing was done on a sample of peripheral blood. The clonotype originates from a young adult with COVID-19, enrolled during active disease. CDR3 coding DNA: TGTGCCAGCAAACCCCGGAGGGGTAAAGATACGCAGTATTTT. Amino acids: CASKPRRGKDTQYF. Complete variable domain (other parts from reference TRBV28 and TRBJ2-3): DVKVTQSSRYLVKRTGEKVFLECVQDMDHENMFWYRQDPGLGLRLIYFSYDVKMKEKGDIPEGYSVSREKKERFSLILESASTNQTSMYLCASKPRRGKDTQYFGPGTRLTVL.